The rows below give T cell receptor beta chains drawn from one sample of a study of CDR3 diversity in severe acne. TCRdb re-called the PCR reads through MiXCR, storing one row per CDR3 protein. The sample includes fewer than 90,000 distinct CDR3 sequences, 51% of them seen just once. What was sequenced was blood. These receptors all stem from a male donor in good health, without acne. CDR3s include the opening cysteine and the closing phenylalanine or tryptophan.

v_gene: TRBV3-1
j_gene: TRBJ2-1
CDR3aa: CASSPSGTSGTYNEQFF

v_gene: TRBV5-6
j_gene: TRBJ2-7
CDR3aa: CASSYGTSTYEQYF

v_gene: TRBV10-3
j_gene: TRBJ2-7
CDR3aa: CATRPTSETYEQYF

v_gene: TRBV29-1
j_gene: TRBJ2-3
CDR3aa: CSVGDDTDTQYF

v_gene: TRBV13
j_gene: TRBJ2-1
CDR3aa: CASSLGAGRGTGGEQFF

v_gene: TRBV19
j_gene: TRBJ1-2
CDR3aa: CASSIAGQRQLANYGYTF

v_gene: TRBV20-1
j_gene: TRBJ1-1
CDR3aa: CSAPDTGWSTEAFF

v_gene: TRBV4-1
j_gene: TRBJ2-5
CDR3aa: CASRATSGRIQTQYF

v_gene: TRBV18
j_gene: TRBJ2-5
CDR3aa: CASSLGLQETQYF

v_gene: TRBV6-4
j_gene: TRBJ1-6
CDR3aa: CASRRTGDSPLHF

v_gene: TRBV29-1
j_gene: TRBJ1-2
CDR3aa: CSVSDPTESYTF

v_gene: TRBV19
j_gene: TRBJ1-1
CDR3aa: CASSGLQGGTEAFF